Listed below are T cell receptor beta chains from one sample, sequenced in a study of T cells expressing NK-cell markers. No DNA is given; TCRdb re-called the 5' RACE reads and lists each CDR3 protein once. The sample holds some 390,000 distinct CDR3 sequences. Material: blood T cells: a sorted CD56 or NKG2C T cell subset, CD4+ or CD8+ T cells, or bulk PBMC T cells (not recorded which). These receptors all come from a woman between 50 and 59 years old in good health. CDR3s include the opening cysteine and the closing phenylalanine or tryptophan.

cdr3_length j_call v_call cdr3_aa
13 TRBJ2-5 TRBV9 CASSAWRGETQYF
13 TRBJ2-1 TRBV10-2 CASSRESYNEQFF
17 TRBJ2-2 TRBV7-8 CASSQDRGRVNTGELFF
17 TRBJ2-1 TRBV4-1 CASSQVASGVTYNEQFF
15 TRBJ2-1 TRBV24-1 CATSGTGTVHNEQFF
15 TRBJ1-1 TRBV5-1 CASSLGQGARAEAFF
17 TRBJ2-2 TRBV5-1 CASRPTSGIANTGELFF
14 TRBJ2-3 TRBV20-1 CSARGLTHTDTQYF
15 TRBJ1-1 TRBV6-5 CASSSATGVNTEAFF
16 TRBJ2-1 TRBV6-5 CASSLAGTGGFNEQFF
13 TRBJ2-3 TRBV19 CASRPQGPDTQYF
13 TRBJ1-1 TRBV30 CAWTRGGNTEAFF
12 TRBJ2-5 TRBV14 CASSSFQETQYF
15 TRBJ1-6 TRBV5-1 CASSSRTGENSPLHF
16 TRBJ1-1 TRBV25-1 CASSEYFWDENTEAFF
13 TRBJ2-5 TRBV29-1 CGGSSAYGETQYF
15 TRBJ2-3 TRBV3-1 CASSPPWGGTDTQYF
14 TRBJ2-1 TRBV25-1 CASSVAGGDHEQFF
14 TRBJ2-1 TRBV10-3 CAISGLGRDYEQFF
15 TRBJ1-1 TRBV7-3 CASSLDADSYTEAFF
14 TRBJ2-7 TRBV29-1 CSAGPSGRMYEQYF
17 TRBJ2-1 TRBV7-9 CASSWDRAGTTDNEQFF
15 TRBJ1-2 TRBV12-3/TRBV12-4 CASSFNEGADYGYTF
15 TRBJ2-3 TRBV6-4 CASSPALGSTDTQYF
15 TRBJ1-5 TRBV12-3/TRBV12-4 CASSLSQGTGQPQHF
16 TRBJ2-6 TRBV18 CASSPGPNSGANVLTF
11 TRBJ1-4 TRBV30 CAWGDDEKLFF
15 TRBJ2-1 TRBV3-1 CASSPVGPQGHEQFF
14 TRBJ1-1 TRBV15 CATSRDMVPTEAFF
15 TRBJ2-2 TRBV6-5 CATLTRDRNTGELFF
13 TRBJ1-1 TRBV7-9 CASSIQPNTEAFF
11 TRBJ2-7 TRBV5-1 CANIKIYEQYF
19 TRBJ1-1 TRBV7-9 CASSLARTGRREMNTEAFF
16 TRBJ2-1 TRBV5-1 CASSIGTSGIHNEQFF
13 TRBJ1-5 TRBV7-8 CASSLAPDSEQHF
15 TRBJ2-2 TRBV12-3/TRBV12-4 CASSGRETGTGELFF
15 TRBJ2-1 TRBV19 CASSPTLYSYNEQFF
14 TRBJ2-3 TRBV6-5 CATRGDYSTDTQYF
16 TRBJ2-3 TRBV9 CASSIRTGGIGDTQYF
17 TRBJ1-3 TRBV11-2 CASSSLMGGLSGNTIYF
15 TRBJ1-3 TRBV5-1 CASSRDRSSGNTIYF
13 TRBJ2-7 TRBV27 CASSPGLAYEQYF
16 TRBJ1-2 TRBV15 CATSRDGTAPYYGYTF
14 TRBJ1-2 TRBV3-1 CASSRSGQGYGYTF
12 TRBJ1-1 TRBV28 CASSFYGTEAFF
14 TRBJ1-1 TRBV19 CASSQNRGTTEAFF